This TCR beta chain comes out of a study of T cells in Graves' hyperthyroidism and ophthalmopathy. Amplification of TCR beta CDR3 regions was performed using RNA transcripts as template. The study used the HTBI primer set for a first-round RT-PCR of the TCR CDR3. MiXCR, run by TCRdb on the multiplex PCR reads, gives a single entry per CDR3 protein. The table includes hundreds of thousands of distinct CDR3 sequences, 12% to 15% detected once. In patients aged 18 to 65, hyperthyroidism was newly diagnosed, with duration under 2 months. Diagnosing involved the use of clinical symptoms, serum thyroxine and TRAb, thyroid ultrasound and orbital computed tomography. This clonotype came up many times. What was sequenced was blood. The TCR originated in a woman younger than 30 with Graves' hyperthyroidism.

The CDR3 DNA reads TGTGCCACCACCGACATCGGAGGGGAGACCCAGTACTTC. It specifies CATTDIGGETQYF. This rearrangement joins TRBV15 to TRBJ2-5; a weak D match, TRBD2 (6 bases). Germline V gives CDR1 LNHNV, CDR2 YYDKDF (reference sequence). The germline V and J ends were trimmed by 7 bases and 5 bases, with 14 bases remaining between them. This CDR3 has 13 residues.